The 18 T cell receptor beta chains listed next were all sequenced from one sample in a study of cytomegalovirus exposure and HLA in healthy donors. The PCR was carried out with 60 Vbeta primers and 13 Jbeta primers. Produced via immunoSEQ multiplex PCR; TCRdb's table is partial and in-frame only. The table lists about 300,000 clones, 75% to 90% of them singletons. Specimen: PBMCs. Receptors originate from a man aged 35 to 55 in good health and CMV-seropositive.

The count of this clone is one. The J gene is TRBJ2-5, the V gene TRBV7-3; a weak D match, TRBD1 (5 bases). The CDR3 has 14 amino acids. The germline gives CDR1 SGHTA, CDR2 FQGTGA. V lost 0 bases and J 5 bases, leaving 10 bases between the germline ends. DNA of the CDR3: TGTGCCAGCAGCTTAACCCAGGGCGCGGAGACCCAGTACTTC. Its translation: CASSLTQGAETQYF.

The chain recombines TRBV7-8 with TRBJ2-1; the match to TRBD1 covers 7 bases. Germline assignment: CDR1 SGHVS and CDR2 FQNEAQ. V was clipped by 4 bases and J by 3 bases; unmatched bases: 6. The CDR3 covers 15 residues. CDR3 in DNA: TGTGCCAGCAGCTGGAGACAGGGCAACTACAATGAGCAGTTCTTC. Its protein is CASSWRQGNYNEQFF.

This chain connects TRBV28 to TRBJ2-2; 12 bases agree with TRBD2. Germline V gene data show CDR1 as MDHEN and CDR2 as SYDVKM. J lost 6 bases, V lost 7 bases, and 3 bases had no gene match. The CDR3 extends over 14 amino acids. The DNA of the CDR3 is TGTGCCAGCACAACTAGCGGGAGGTCCGGGGAGCTGTTTTTT. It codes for CASTTSGRSGELFF.

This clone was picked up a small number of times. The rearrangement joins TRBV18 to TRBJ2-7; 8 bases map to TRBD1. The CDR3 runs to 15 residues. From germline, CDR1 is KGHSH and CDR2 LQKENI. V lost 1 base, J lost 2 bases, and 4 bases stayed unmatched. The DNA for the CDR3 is TGTGCCAGCTCACCACACTCACAGGGGGCCTACGAGCAGTACTTC. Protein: CASSPHSQGAYEQYF.

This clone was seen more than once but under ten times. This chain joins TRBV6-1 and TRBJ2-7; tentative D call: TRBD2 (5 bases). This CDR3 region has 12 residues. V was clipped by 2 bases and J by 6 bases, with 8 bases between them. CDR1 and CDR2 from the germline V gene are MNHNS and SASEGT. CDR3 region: CASSESGVEQYF. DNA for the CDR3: TGTGCCAGCAGTGAATCCGGGGTCGAGCAGTACTTC.

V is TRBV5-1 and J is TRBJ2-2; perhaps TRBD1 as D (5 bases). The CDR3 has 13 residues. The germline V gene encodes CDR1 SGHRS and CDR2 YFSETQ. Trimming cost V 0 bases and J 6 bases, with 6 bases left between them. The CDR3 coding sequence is TGCGCCAGCAGCTTGGAGGGGTCCGGGGAGCTGTTTTTT. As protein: CASSLEGSGELFF.

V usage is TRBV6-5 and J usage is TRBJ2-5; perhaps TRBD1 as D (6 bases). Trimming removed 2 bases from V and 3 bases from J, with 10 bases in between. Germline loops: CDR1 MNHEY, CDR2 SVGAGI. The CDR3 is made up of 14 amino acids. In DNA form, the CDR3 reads TGTGCCAGCAGTTACGGAAGGACAGAAGAGACCCAGTACTTC. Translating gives CASSYGRTEETQYF.

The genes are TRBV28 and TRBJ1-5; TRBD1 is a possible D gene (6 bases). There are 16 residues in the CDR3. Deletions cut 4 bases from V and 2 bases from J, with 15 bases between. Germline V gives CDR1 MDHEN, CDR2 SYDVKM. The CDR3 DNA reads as TGTGCCAGCAGTTCGGAGGCAGGGGTAGGCAATCAGCCCCAGCATTTT. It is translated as CASSSEAGVGNQPQHF.

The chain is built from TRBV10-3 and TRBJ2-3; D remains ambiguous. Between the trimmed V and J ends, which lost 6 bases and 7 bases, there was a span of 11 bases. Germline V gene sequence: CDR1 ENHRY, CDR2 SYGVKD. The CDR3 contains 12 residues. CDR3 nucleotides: TGTGCCATCAGCCAAGCCCTGAATACGCAGTATTTT. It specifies CAISQALNTQYF.

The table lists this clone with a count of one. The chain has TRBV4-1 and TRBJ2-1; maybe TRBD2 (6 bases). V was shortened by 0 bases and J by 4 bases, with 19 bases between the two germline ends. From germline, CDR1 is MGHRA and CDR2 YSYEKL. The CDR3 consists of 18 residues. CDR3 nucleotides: TGCGCCAGCAGCCAAGATGATGTTTCCGGGAGAAGGTACAATGAGCAGTTCTTC. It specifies CASSQDDVSGRRYNEQFF.

The DNA for the CDR3 is TGTGCCAGCACACAACCGCGAGGGTCCATGAACACCGGGGAGCTGTTTTTT. It translates to CASTQPRGSMNTGELFF. This chain joins TRBV5-6 and TRBJ2-2, with D possibly matching TRBD2 (5 bases). In germline, CDR1 is SGHDT, CDR2 YYEEEE. Trimming stripped 6 bases from V and 1 base from J, with 19 bases between. This CDR3 region has 17 residues.

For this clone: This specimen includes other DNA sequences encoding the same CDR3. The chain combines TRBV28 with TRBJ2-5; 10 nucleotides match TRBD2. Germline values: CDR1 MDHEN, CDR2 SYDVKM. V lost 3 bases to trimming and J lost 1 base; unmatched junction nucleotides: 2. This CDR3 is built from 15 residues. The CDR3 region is CASSLASGGQETQYF. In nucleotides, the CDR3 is TGTGCCAGCAGTTTGGCTAGCGGGGGCCAAGAGACCCAGTACTTC.

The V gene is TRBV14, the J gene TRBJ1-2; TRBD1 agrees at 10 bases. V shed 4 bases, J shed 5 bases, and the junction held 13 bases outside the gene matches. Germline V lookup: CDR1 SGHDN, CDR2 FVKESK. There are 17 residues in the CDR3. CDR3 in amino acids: CASSPRQGAAARYGYTF. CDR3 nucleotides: TGTGCCAGCAGCCCAAGACAGGGGGCAGCCGCAAGGTATGGCTACACCTTC.

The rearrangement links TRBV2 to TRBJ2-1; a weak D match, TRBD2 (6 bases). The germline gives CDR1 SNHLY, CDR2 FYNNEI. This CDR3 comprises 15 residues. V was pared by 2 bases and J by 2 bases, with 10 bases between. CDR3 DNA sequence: TGTGCCAGCAGTGAACTAGCGTCTACCTACAATGAGCAGTTCTTC. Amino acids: CASSELASTYNEQFF.

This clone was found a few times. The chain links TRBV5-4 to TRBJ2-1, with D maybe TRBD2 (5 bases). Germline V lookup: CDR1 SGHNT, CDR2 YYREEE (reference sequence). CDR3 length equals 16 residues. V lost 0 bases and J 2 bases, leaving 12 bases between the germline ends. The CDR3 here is CASSLDASSTYNEQFF. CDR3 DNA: TGTGCCAGCAGCTTGGATGCTAGCTCTACCTACAATGAGCAGTTCTTC.

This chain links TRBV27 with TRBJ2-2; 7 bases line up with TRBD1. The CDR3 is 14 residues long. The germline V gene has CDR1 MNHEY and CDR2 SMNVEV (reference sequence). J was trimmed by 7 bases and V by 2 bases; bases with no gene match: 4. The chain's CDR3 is CASSLKGANGELFF. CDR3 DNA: TGTGCCAGCAGTTTAAAGGGGGCTAACGGGGAGCTGTTTTTT.

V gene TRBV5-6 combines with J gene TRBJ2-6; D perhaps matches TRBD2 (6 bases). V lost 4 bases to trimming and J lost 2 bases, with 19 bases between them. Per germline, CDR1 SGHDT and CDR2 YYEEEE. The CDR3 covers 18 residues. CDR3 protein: CASSPGTSTRPGANVLTF. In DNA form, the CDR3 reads TGTGCCAGCAGCCCCGGGACTTCGACCCGCCCTGGGGCCAACGTCCTGACTTTC. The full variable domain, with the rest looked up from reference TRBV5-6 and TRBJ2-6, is DAGVTQSPTHLIKTRGQQVTLRCSPKSGHDTVSWYQQALGQGPQFIFQYYEEEERQRGNFPDRFSGHQFPNYSSELNVNALLLGDSALYLCASSPGTSTRPGANVLTFGAGSRLTVL.

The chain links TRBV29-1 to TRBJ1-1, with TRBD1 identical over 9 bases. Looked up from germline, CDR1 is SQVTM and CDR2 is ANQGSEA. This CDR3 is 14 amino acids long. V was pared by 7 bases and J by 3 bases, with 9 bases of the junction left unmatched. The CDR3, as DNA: TGCAGCGCCCTGGGACAGGGTGGACACACTGAAGCTTTCTTT. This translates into CSALGQGGHTEAFF.